This T cell receptor (beta chain) was captured in a study of T cells in Graves' hyperthyroidism and ophthalmopathy. The study's findings and limits: Peripheral blood also featured most of the thyroid clonotypes expanded above 0.001. Through a model of 13 V-J features, ophthalmopathy was separated from stable hyperthyroidism.

The CDR3 regions of TCR beta were amplified from RNA transcripts. HTBI primers were the set used in a first-round RT-PCR of the TCR CDR3. TCRdb analysed the multiplex PCR reads with MiXCR anew, one entry per CDR3 protein. This table holds around 300,000 distinct CDR3 sequences, around 13% found once. With respect to this clonotype: The antigen remains unidentified.

In patients aged 18 to 65, hyperthyroidism was newly diagnosed, with duration under 2 months. Germline V gene data show CDR1 as LGHDT and CDR2 as YNNKEL (reference sequence). V shed 4 bases and J shed 11 bases, with 15 bases lying between them. The CDR3 covers 13 residues. The chain carries TRBV3-1 and TRBJ2-1; D uncertain. The TCR sequence derives from a woman aged 30 to 39 with Graves' hyperthyroidism. The sequenced material came from blood. The DNA of the CDR3 is TGTGCCAGCAGCCGTAGGGAAGGCGGTCAGCAGTTCTTC. Protein sequence: CASSRREGGQQFF.